These 29 T cell receptor beta chains were all obtained from the same sample, sequenced in a study of T cells in Graves' hyperthyroidism and ophthalmopathy. RNA transcripts yielded amplified TCR beta CDR3 regions. RT-PCR in the first round (using the HTBI primer set) targeted the TCR CDR3. From the multiplex PCR reads, TCRdb called clonotypes with MiXCR, one entry per CDR3 protein. The sample carries some 650,000 distinct CDR3 sequences, around 15% recorded once. What was sequenced was blood. Every receptor here comes from a woman aged 40 to 50 with Graves' ophthalmopathy.

The V call is TRBV29-1, the J call TRBJ1-1; D perhaps matches TRBD1 (6 bases). Per germline, CDR1 SQVTM and CDR2 ANQGSEA. The CDR3 extends over 12 amino acids. With 5 bases removed from V and 5 bases from J, the gap between germline ends came to 12 bases. The CDR3 bases are TGCAGCGTTCGCAGGGGAGGGACTGAAGCTTTCTTT. It codes for CSVRRGGTEAFF.

This clonotype was detected only a few times. A much larger clone is a single base away; this may be a read error. The chain employs TRBV2 and TRBJ2-3, with D tentatively TRBD1 (6 bases). The CDR3 has 13 amino acids. CDR1 and CDR2 from the germline V gene are SNHLY and FYNNEI. The CDR3 sequence is CASSAGTPDTQCF. The DNA for the CDR3 is TGTGCCAGCAGTGCTGGGACACCAGATACGCAGTGTTTT.

This clonotype was recorded at least ten times. The chain has TRBV7-9 and TRBJ2-2, with TRBD2 matching over 8 bases. After removal of 10 bases from V and 5 bases from J, the junction contained 12 bases not matched to a gene. CDR1 SEHNR and CDR2 FQNEAQ come from the germline V gene (reference sequence). This CDR3 has 15 residues. Written as DNA, the CDR3 is TGTGCCAACTTGCCCCTGGGCGGGAGGACCGGGGAGCTGTTTTTT. Translating gives CANLPLGGRTGELFF.

This clonotype was counted ten times or more. The gene calls are TRBV29-1 and TRBJ2-1; 7 bases align to TRBD2. The V segment lost 1 base and the J segment 8 bases; nucleotides outside the gene matches: 14. The CDR3 covers 16 residues. The germline V gene encodes CDR1 SQVTM and CDR2 ANQGSEA. CDR3 nucleotide sequence: TGCAGCGTTGAAGGGATTAGGTGGGAGGGCCACGATGAGCAGTTCTTC. It translates to CSVEGIRWEGHDEQFF.

This clonotype has just a few counts. This chain joins TRBV3-1 and TRBJ2-2, with a tentative D call TRBD1 (5 bases). CDR3 size: 11 residues. V shed 6 bases and J shed 16 bases, with 15 bases lying between them. Germline CDR1 LGHDT, CDR2 YNNKEL (reference sequence). The CDR3 DNA reads as TGTGCCAGCAGACCGAAACAGGTTCCGTTTTTT. Amino acid sequence: CASRPKQVPFF.

The chain joins TRBV5-6 to TRBJ2-1, with D possibly being TRBD1 (5 bases). Trimming pared 1 base from V and 6 bases from J, leaving 14 bases between. The germline gives CDR1 SGHDT, CDR2 YYEEEE. This CDR3 spans 15 amino acids. This chain's CDR3 is CASSLRSGYFNEQFF. As DNA, the CDR3 is TGTGCCAGCAGCTTGAGGTCAGGGTACTTCAATGAGCAGTTCTTC.

The chain carries TRBV29-1 and TRBJ1-2; 8 nucleotides agree with TRBD1. This CDR3 contains 11 residues. V was pared by 4 bases and J by 5 bases, with 0 bases of the junction left unmatched. Looked up from germline, CDR1 is SQVTM and CDR2 is ANQGSEA. The CDR3 DNA sequence: TGCAGCGTTGGGACAGGGTATGGCTACACCTTC. This gives the protein CSVGTGYGYTF.

This clonotype was counted many times. The J gene is TRBJ2-6, the V gene TRBV5-1; D might be TRBD1 (5 bases). This CDR3 has 17 amino acids. Germline V lookup: CDR1 SGHRS, CDR2 YFSETQ. V lost 1 base, J lost 0 bases, and 11 bases lay in between. CDR3 residues: CASSLWLQASGANVLTF. In DNA, the CDR3 is TGCGCCAGCAGCTTGTGGCTACAGGCCTCTGGGGCCAACGTCCTGACTTTC.

This clonotype was recorded many times. The genes are TRBV18 and TRBJ1-2, with D possibly TRBD1 on 5 matching bases. V lost 4 bases and J 2 bases, leaving 14 bases between the germline ends. The length of the CDR3 is 15 residues. CDR1 is KGHSH, CDR2 LQKENI, per germline. CDR3 coding DNA: TGTGCCAGCTCACGGAACCGGGACGCCAACTATGGCTACACCTTC. It is translated as CASSRNRDANYGYTF.

The genes are TRBV12-3 or TRBV12-4 and TRBJ2-1, with D perhaps matching TRBD1 (6 bases). The V gene lost 5 bases and the J gene lost 10 bases, with 9 bases spanning the gap. This CDR3 is built from 11 residues. The DNA for the CDR3 is TGTGCCAGCAGTCCGGGGACAGAGCAGTTCTTC. Translated, it gives CASSPGTEQFF.

This clonotype was seen many times. The chain links TRBV2 to TRBJ1-2; TRBD1 matches at 12 bases. Germline CDR1 and CDR2: SNHLY and FYNNEI. The CDR3 extends over 15 amino acids. V shed 6 bases, J shed 3 bases, and the junction held 5 bases outside the gene matches. In nucleotides, the CDR3 is TGTGCCAGCAGCCAACGGGACAGGGGGCACTATGGCTACACCTTC. It specifies CASSQRDRGHYGYTF.

This rearrangement joins TRBV5-5 to TRBJ2-7; maybe TRBD1 (6 bases). CDR3 length: 15 residues. Between the trimmed V and J ends, which lost 2 bases and 5 bases, there was a span of 17 bases. Germline CDR1 is SGHKS and CDR2 is YYEKEE (reference sequence). This CDR3 is CASSLGGPGRNEQYF. The CDR3 bases are TGTGCCAGCAGCTTAGGGGGTCCAGGGAGAAACGAGCAGTACTTC.

The CDR3 protein is CASSAPGAGNEQFF. In nucleotides, the CDR3 is TGTGCCAGCAGTGCTCCAGGGGCCGGGAATGAGCAGTTCTTC. The genes are TRBV6-1 and TRBJ2-1; possible D gene TRBD1, 6 bases. CDR3 size: 14 residues. V gave up 4 bases and J gave up 7 bases, with 14 bases separating them. Looked up from germline, CDR1 is MNHNS and CDR2 is SASEGT.

This clonotype has a handful of counts. J is TRBJ1-3 and V is TRBV6-1; D ambiguous. Germline V gene lookup returns CDR1 MNHNS and CDR2 SASEGT. The CDR3 has 12 residues. The V end was cut by 10 bases, the J end by 3 bases, with 10 bases between. The CDR3 DNA reads as TGTGCCACCCACTCAAGTGGAAACACCATATATTTT. It encodes CATHSSGNTIYF.

This clonotype showed up just a few times. CDR3 nucleotides: TGCGCCAGCAGCTACGGCCCCCCGGGAAGCACTGAAGCTTTCTTT. It specifies CASSYGPPGSTEAFF. This chain connects TRBV5-1 to TRBJ1-1, with D unclear. Trimming pared 3 bases from V and 4 bases from J, leaving 16 bases between. CDR1 SGHRS and CDR2 YFSETQ come from the germline V gene. There are 15 residues in the CDR3.

The sample holds one count of this clonotype. This chain connects TRBV5-8 to TRBJ1-5; 8 positions match TRBD1. Germline V gene lookup returns CDR1 SGHTS and CDR2 YDEGEE. The ends lost 5 bases at V and 2 bases at J; junction bases unmatched: 6. The CDR3 sequence is 15 residues long. In DNA form, the CDR3 reads TGTGCCAGCAGGGCGGGACAGGAGGGCAATCAGCCCCAGCATTTT. Amino acid sequence: CASRAGQEGNQPQHF. Based on the CDR3 plus reference TRBV5-8 and TRBJ1-5, the full variable domain is EAGVTQSPTHLIKTRGQQATLRCSPISGHTSVYWYQQALGLGLQFLLWYDEGEERNRGNFPPRFSGRQFPNYSSELNVNALELEDSALYLCASRAGQEGNQPQHFGDGTRLSIL.

This clonotype occurred a few times. The chain carries TRBV2 and TRBJ1-1; D is possibly TRBD1 (5 bases). Trimming cost V 6 bases and J 1 base, with 12 bases left between them. CDR1 SNHLY and CDR2 FYNNEI come from the germline V gene. The CDR3 is made up of 14 amino acids. The CDR3 loop reads CASSPYGTNTEAFF. The CDR3 DNA follows: TGTGCCAGCAGCCCTTACGGGACGAACACTGAAGCTTTCTTT.

The CDR3 nucleotides read TGTGCCAGCAGCTTAATGCGGGGCGGCCAAGAGACCCAGTACTTC. The encoded protein is CASSLMRGGQETQYF. This rearrangement joins TRBV11-2 to TRBJ2-5; tentatively, D is TRBD2 (6 bases). The CDR3 runs 15 residues. Per the germline V gene, CDR1 is SGHAT and CDR2 is FQNNGV. V lost 2 bases, J lost 1 base, and 11 bases lay in between. Full variable domain (remainder filled in from reference TRBV11-2 and TRBJ2-5): EAGVAQSPRYKIIEKRQSVAFWCNPISGHATLYWYQQILGQGPKLLIQFQNNGVVDDSQLPKDRFSAERLKGVDSTLKIQPAKLEDSAVYLCASSLMRGGQETQYFGPGTRLLVL.

This sequence joins TRBV12-3 or TRBV12-4 and TRBJ1-6; D is unclear. Trimming stripped 6 bases from V and 7 bases from J, with 13 bases between. The CDR3 runs to 14 residues. The CDR3 bases are TGTGCCAGCAGCCTCCTTGAGGGAAATTCACCCCTCCACTTT. This translates into CASSLLEGNSPLHF.

J is TRBJ1-1 and V is TRBV18; D not certain. The V gene lost 2 bases and the J gene lost 1 base, with 23 bases spanning the gap. The CDR3 runs 19 residues. Germline assignment: CDR1 KGHSH and CDR2 LQKENI. The CDR3 spells CASSPSTLTATTQNTEAFF. CDR3 coding DNA: TGTGCCAGCTCACCATCAACCCTAACCGCCACAACTCAGAACACTGAAGCTTTCTTT.

The chain carries TRBV5-1 and TRBJ1-1; a possible D gene is TRBD1 (6 bases). The CDR3 has 14 amino acids. Germline V gene data show CDR1 as SGHRS and CDR2 as YFSETQ. The V end lost 9 bases, the J end lost 4 bases, and 19 bases lay between the germline ends. The CDR3 spells CATLLAPGATEAFF. The CDR3 DNA reads as TGCGCCACCCTTTTGGCGCCAGGGGCCACTGAAGCTTTCTTT.

This clonotype was picked up many times. CDR3 sequence: CASSYTGTGLNSPLHF. The CDR3 region has the DNA TGTGCCAGCAGTTACACCGGGACAGGACTCAATTCACCCCTCCACTTT. V and J are TRBV28 and TRBJ1-6; 8 nucleotides agree with TRBD1. The CDR3 loop spans 16 amino acids. CDR1 MDHEN and CDR2 SYDVKM come from the germline V gene. With 4 bases clipped from V and 7 bases from J, the junction kept 9 bases outside the gene matches.

The genes are TRBV10-3 and TRBJ2-3; 9 nucleotides align to TRBD2. V shed 10 bases and J 5 bases; nucleotides not matched to a gene: 19. Germline V gene lookup returns CDR1 ENHRY and CDR2 SYGVKD. The CDR3 consists of 17 residues. In nucleotides, the CDR3 is TGTGCCACCTCTAAGGGGGGGGCTAGCGGGACCCAAGATACGCAGTATTTT. Its translation is CATSKGGASGTQDTQYF.

This clonotype showed up just a few times. The chain combines TRBV27 with TRBJ2-2; D perhaps matches TRBD2 (5 bases). CDR1 and CDR2 from the germline V gene are MNHEY and SMNVEV (reference sequence). The CDR3 sequence is 13 residues long. V shed 7 bases and J shed 6 bases, with 12 bases lying between them. The CDR3 protein is CASMRVTAGELFF. For the CDR3, the DNA is TGTGCCAGCATGAGGGTTACGGCCGGGGAGCTGTTTTTT.

The chain recombines TRBV2 with TRBJ2-7; 10 bases are shared with TRBD1. Germline V gene sequence: CDR1 SNHLY, CDR2 FYNNEI. Trimming at V came to 6 bases and at J to 3 bases, leaving 8 bases not matched to a gene. CDR3 length: 15 residues. CDR3 bases: TGTGCCAGCAGGGTAGGGACAGGGGAAGGCTACGAGCAGTACTTC. It yields the protein CASRVGTGEGYEQYF. The full variable domain, rest sourced from reference TRBV2 and TRBJ2-7, is EPEVTQTPSHQVTQMGQEVILRCVPISNHLYFYWYRQILGQKVEFLVSFYNNEISEKSEIFDDQFSVERPDGSNFTLKIRSTKLEDSAMYFCASRVGTGEGYEQYFGPGTRLTVT.

This clonotype was recorded many times. This chain joins TRBV5-1 and TRBJ2-7, with 12 bases aligning to TRBD2. Germline V gene lookup returns CDR1 SGHRS and CDR2 YFSETQ. Trimming removed 1 base from V and 3 bases from J; junction bases left unmatched: 8. The CDR3 totals 17 residues. The CDR3 protein is CASSLLAGGHRNYEQYF. The CDR3 DNA is TGCGCCAGCAGCTTGCTAGCGGGAGGGCACAGAAACTACGAGCAGTACTTC.

This clonotype was detected a few times. The chain has TRBV3-1 and TRBJ1-1; D might be TRBD1 (6 bases). This CDR3 has 13 amino acids. Germline values: CDR1 LGHDT, CDR2 YNNKEL (reference sequence). V was cut by 2 bases and J by 11 bases, with 15 bases left in between. CDR3 DNA: TGTGCCAGCAGCCAACCGGGGGGGGGGCCGGCTTTCTTT. Encoded protein: CASSQPGGGPAFF.

In its sample, this clonotype was seen many times. The gene calls are TRBV30 and TRBJ2-1, with 8 nucleotides matching TRBD2. Germline trimming cut 5 bases from V and 7 bases from J; bases unmatched to any gene: 16. Germline V CDR1 and CDR2: GTSNPN, SVGIG (reference sequence). The CDR3 covers 16 residues. The DNA of the CDR3 is TGTGCCTGGGATGGGGAGCTCAGCGGGAGTAAGAATGAGCAGTTCTTC. This translates into CAWDGELSGSKNEQFF.

The chain combines TRBV20-1 with TRBJ1-1, with a possible D match to TRBD1 (5 bases). V was pared by 6 bases and J by 2 bases, with 10 bases between. The CDR3 runs to 12 residues. Germline-derived CDR1 and CDR2 are DFQATT and SNEGSKA (reference sequence). The CDR3 sequence: CSAGGVNTEAFF. In DNA form, the CDR3 reads TGCAGTGCCGGGGGAGTCAACACTGAAGCTTTCTTT.